Here is one T cell receptor (beta chain) with its context. Its cognate antigen is unknown. The V end lost 4 bases, the J end lost 15 bases, and 16 bases lay between the germline ends. Germline CDR1 reads MNHEY; CDR2 reads SMNVEV (reference sequence). The CDR3 length is 12 residues. Data came from immunoSEQ multiplex PCR; TCRdb stores just in-frame clones and leaves some out. Of about 17,000 clones in the sample, 75% to 90% are singletons; the top ten hold 5.9%. This entry belongs to a study of PD-L1 blockade in urothelial cancer. Study overall: Males with urothelial cancer arising in the bladder constituted most of the roughly 30 patients.

Findings and limits, study-wide: Better progression-free and overall survival followed lower pretreatment blood clonality. Patients with durable benefit had greater blood expansion of tumor-associated TCR clones 3 weeks into treatment.

This sample comprised PBMCs, obtained around atezolizumab (anti-PD-L1) treatment. The chain combines TRBV27 with TRBJ2-1; tentatively, D is TRBD2 (6 bases). This clonotype was sampled from a man aged 45-65 years with urothelial cancer. Written as DNA, the CDR3 is TGTGCCAGCAGTTATAGACCGGGGGTTGCGTTCTTC. This sequence encodes CASSYRPGVAFF.